This T cell receptor (beta chain) was sequenced during a study of T cell repertoires in cytomegalovirus infection. Study as a whole: Both CMV infection and a matching HLA type were indicated by public TCR beta signatures. Study results and caveats: Carriers of CMV and the relevant HLA type were discriminated by public TCR beta frequency. Clonotypes of TCR beta that were HLA-C-restricted and CMV-specific dominated the ex vivo response.

TCRdb fed the reads into MiXCR, producing one record per CDR3 protein. The data show roughly 250,000 distinct CDR3 sequences, with roughly 22% seen just once and approximately 18% held by the top ten. As concerns this clonotype: The antigen is unknown.

Germline V CDR1 and CDR2: SNHLY, FYNNEI. CDR3 length: 14 residues. Trimming left V 1 base short and J 5 bases short, with 12 bases between. Specimen: CD8+ T cells from PBMCs. This TCR was recovered from a human donor in good health (CMV status not recorded). Some clones in this sample may be carry-over from other donors' samples. The gene calls are TRBV2 and TRBJ2-7; the D is unclear. The CDR3 DNA reads as TGTGCCAGCAGTGAAGTAGATCTCGGGCACGAGCAGTACTTC. Its protein is CASSEVDLGHEQYF.